This T cell receptor (beta chain) derives from a study of blood T cell repertoires in COVID-19 (dated by TCRdb to 2019 to 2021). General notes on the study: Collaborator samples came from the United States, Italy and Spain and covered acute and convalescent phases of COVID-19. HLA class I and class II types, where available, came from metadata supplied by the sample provider rather than from assay-based typing. The repertoires were released in a freely available public database intended as a resource for research on the immune response to SARS-CoV-2. Deeply sampled blood TCRbeta repertoires from subjects exposed to, actively infected with, or recovered from COVID-19 were included in the dataset. The samples were drawn from the first 160 participants of the ongoing ImmuneRACE study and from 950 to 1,500 subjects provided by 6 global collaborators. The material from the prospective study consisted of cDNA or gDNA derived from T cells, B-cell-depleted T cells, or PBMCs. A de-identified subject ID, COVID-19 status, age in years and sex were almost always included in the sample metadata.

Whole blood was collected in K2EDTA tubes by collaborating institutions according to the institutions' own protocols. For TCRbeta analysis, collaborators shipped samples as frozen whole blood, isolated PBMCs, or DNA extracted from either of those sample types. In regard to this clone: Its specific antigen is unknown. Base qualities are not recorded, but no much larger clone differs from it by a single base.

TCRbeta CDR3 regions were amplified from genomic DNA by means of the immunoSEQ Assay, a bias-controlled multiplex PCR. As for the original processing: The number of nucleated cells in each sample was estimated from the amplification of reference gene primers within the assay. To quantify the absolute abundance of each unique TCRbeta CDR3 rearrangement, sequence reads were collapsed and filtered. For each sample, productive Simpson clonality was calculated as the square root of Simpson's diversity index across productive rearrangements. In its TCRdb copy, this immuneACCESS table keeps in-frame sequences only and misses some clones. Where compared with another copy, unresolved V genes explain less than half of these, and the others have no known cause. V and J calls plus clone size are reproduced from that table; the DNA served to infer D and trimming. A total of some 140,000 clones appear in this sample, 70% to 85% of them only once. The top ten constitute about 3.6% of the sample.

The research as a whole found: Clinical and demographic metadata were provided uncurated, with the amount varying by source and participant.

The sequence derives from a man between 60 and 75 years old with acute or convalescent COVID-19. Sequenced input: peripheral blood.

The DNA is TGTGCCAGCAGGAGTCCCGTAGGACAGGGGGCTTCAGGCAATCAGCCCCAGCATTTT. Its protein product is CASRSPVGQGASGNQPQHF. The chain is made from TRBV28 and TRBJ1-5; TRBD1 lines up with 11 middle nucleotides. Reading from cysteine to phenylalanine, the CDR3 counts 19 amino acids. CDR3 DNA is the only sequence kept; it has 57 bases, read in frame from the first base. The germline V gene yields MDHEN for CDR1 and SYDVKM for CDR2. V lost 6 bases and J lost 2 bases, and the count of bases not matched to a germline gene is 15.